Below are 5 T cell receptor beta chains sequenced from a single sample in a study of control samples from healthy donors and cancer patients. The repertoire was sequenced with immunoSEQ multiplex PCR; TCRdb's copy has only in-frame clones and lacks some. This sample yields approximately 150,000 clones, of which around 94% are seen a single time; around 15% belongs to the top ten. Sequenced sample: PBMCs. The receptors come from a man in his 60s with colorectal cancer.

CDR3 in DNA: TGTGCCTGCTCTCGGACAGGGACTGGCTACACCTTC. It yields the protein CACSRTGTGYTF. V and J are TRBV30 and TRBJ1-2; 8 bases match TRBD1. CDR1 GTSNPN and CDR2 SVGIG come from the germline V gene (reference sequence). J was trimmed by 7 bases and V by 6 bases; bases with no gene match: 7. The CDR3 contains 12 residues.

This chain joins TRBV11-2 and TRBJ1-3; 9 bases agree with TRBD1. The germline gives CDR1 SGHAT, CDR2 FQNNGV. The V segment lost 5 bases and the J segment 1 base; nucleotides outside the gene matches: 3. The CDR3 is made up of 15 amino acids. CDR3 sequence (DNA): TGTGCCAGCAGCGAGACAGGGGGTTCTGGAAACACCATATATTTT. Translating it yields CASSETGGSGNTIYF.

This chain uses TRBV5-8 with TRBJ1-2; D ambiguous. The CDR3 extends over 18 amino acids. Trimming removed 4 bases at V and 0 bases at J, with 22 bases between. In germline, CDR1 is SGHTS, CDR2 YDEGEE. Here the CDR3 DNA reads TGTGCCAGCAGCCCTCAGACGGCGAACCGACTTACTAACTATGGCTACACCTTC. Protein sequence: CASSPQTANRLTNYGYTF. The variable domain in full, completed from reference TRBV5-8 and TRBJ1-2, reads EAGVTQSPTHLIKTRGQQATLRCSPISGHTSVYWYQQALGLGLQFLLWYDEGEERNRGNFPPRFSGRQFPNYSSELNVNALELEDSALYLCASSPQTANRLTNYGYTFGSGTRLTVV.

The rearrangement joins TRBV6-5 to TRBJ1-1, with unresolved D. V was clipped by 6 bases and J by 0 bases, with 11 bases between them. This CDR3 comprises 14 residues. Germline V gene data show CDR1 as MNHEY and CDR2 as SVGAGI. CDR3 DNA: TGTGCCAGCAGATTGACGGGCTTGAACACTGAAGCTTTCTTT. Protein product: CASRLTGLNTEAFF.

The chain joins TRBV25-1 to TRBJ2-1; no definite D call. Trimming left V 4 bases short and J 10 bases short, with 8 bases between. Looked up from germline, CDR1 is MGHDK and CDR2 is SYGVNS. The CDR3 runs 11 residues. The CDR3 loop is CASSGSREQFF. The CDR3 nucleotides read TGTGCCAGCAGTGGGAGTCGCGAGCAGTTCTTC.